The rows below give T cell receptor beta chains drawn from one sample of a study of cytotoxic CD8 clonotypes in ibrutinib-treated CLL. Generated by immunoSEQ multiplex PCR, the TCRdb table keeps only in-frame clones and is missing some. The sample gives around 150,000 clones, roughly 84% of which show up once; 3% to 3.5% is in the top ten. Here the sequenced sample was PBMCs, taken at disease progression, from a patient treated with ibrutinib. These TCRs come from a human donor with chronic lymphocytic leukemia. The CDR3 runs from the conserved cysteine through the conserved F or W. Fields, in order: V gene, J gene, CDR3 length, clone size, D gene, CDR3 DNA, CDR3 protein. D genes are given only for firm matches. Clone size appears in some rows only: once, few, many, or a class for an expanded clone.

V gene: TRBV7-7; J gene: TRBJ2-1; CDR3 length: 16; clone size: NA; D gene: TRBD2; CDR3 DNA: TGTGCCAGCAGCTTAGATTCAGCGGGAGGGCCGCGTGAGCAGTTCTTC; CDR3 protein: CASSLDSAGGPREQFF
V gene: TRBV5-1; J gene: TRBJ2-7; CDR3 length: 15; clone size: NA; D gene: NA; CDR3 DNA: TGCGCCAGCAGCTACCGGGGAAACCCTTCCTACGAGCAGTACTTC; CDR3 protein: CASSYRGNPSYEQYF
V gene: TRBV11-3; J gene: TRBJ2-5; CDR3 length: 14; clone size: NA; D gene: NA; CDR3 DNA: TGTGCCAGCAGCCCGGGGACTGGCCGGGAGACCCAGTACTTC; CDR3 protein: CASSPGTGRETQYF
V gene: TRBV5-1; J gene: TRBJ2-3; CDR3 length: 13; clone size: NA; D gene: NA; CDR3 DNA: TGCGCCAGCTCTGTGTGGGGGTCAGATACGCAGTATTTT; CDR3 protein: CASSVWGSDTQYF
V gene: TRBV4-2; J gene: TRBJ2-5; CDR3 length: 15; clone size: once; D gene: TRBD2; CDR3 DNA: TGTGCCAGCAGCCCCTTAGCGGGGCTACAAGAGACCCAGTACTTC; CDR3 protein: CASSPLAGLQETQYF
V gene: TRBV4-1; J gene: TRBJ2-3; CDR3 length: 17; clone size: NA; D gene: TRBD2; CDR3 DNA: TGCGCCAGCAGCCAATCCCTAGCGGGGGGACCCGCAGATACGCAGTATTTT; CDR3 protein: CASSQSLAGGPADTQYF
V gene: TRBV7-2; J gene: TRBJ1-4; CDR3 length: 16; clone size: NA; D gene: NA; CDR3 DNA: TGTGCCAGCAGCCAACTCCGGGGAGTAGCTAATGAAAAACTGTTTTTT; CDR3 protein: CASSQLRGVANEKLFF
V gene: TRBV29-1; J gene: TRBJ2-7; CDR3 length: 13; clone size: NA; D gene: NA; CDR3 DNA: TGCAGCGTTGAAGAAACCGTCTCCTACGAGCAGTACTTC; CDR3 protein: CSVEETVSYEQYF
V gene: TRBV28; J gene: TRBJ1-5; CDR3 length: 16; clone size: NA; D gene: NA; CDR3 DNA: TGTGCCAGCAGTTTATATACAGGATCGAGCAATCAGCCCCAGCATTTT; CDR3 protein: CASSLYTGSSNQPQHF
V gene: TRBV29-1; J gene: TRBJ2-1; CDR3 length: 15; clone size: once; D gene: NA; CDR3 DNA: TGCAGCGTTGAAGATCCGGACAGCTACTACAATGAGCAGTTCTTC; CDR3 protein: CSVEDPDSYYNEQFF
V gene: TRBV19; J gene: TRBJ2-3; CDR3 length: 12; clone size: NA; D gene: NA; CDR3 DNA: TGTGCCAGTAGTATAGCAACAGATACGCAGTATTTT; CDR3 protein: CASSIATDTQYF
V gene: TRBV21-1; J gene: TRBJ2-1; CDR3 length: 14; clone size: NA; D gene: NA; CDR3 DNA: TGTGCCAGCAGCTGCGGGAGGGCAAGCAATGAGCAGTTCTTC; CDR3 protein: CASSCGRASNEQFF
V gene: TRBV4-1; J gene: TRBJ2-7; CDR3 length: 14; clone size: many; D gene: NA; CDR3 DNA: TGCGCCAGCAGCCAACCGAGGAGCTCCTACGAGCAGTACTTC; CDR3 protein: CASSQPRSSYEQYF
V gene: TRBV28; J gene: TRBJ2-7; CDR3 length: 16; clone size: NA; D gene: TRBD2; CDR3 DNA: TGTGCCAGCAGTTTCCCCCCAAGCGGGGTACCCGACGAGCAGTACTTC; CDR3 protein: CASSFPPSGVPDEQYF
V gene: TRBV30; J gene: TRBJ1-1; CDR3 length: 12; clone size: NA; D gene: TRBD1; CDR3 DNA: TGTGCCTGGACCACAGGGGGAACTGAAGCTTTCTTT; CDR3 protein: CAWTTGGTEAFF
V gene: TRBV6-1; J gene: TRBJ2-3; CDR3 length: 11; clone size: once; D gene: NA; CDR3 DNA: TGTGCCAGCAGAAGGGACCTTGGGGAGTATTTT; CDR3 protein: CASRRDLGEYF
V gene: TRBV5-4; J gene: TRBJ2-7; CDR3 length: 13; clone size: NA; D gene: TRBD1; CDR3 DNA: TGTGCCAGCAGCGGGACAGGAAGGGGCGGGCAGTACTTC; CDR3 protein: CASSGTGRGGQYF
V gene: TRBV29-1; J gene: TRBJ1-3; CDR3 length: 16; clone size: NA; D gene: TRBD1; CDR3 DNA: TGCAGCGTTGAAGGGCGACAGGGTAGATATGGAAACACCATATATTTT; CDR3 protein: CSVEGRQGRYGNTIYF
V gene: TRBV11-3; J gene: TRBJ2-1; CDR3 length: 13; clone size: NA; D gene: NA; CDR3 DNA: TGTGCCAGCAGCTTAGTTGCCTCCGGGGAGCAGTTCTTC; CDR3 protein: CASSLVASGEQFF
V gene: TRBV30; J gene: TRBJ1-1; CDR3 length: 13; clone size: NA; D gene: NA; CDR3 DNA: TGTGCCTGGTCACCGGGGGGGTTCACTGAAGCTTTCTTT; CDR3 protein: CAWSPGGFTEAFF
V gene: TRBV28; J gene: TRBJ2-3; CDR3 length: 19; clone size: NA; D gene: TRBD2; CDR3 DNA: TGTGCCAGCAGCATGATAGGGACTAGCGGGAGGGCGGGGACAGATACGCAGTATTTT; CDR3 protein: CASSMIGTSGRAGTDTQYF
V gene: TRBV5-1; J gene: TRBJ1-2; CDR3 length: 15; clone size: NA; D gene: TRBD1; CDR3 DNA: TGCGCCAGCAGCATTTCCGGGACAGGGGTTTCTGGCTACACCTTC; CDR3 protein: CASSISGTGVSGYTF
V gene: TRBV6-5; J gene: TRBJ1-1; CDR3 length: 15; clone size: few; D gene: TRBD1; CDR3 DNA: TGTGCCAGCAGTTATGGATACAGGGGGGACACTGAAGCTTTCTTT; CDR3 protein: CASSYGYRGDTEAFF
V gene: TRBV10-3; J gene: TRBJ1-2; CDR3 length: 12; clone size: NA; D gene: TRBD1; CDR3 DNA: TGTGCCATCAGCGGACAGGGCTATGGCTACACCTTC; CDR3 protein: CAISGQGYGYTF